The clone carrying this T cell receptor beta chain has just a few counts. Its matching antigen is unknown. The data stem from a study of identical twins. A single record per CDR3 protein comes from TCRdb applying MiXCR to the 5' RACE reads. Among roughly 770,000 distinct CDR3 sequences listed, over 15% were seen once. Whole-study results and caveats: Researchers caution that invariant MAIT and iNKT cells could partly confound zero-insertion analyses.

The same sample was also studied in work on T cells expressing NK-cell markers.

This receptor was identified in a woman between 18 and 30 years old in good health. Sequences were obtained from PBMCs.

The CDR3 here is CASSPGHNQPQHF. CDR3 in DNA: TGTGCCAGCAGCCCGGGCCATAATCAGCCCCAGCATTTT. The rearrangement uses TRBV7-9 and TRBJ1-5; D is ambiguous. The CDR3 consists of 13 residues. Trimming cost V 5 bases and J 4 bases, with 9 bases left between them. CDR1 is SEHNR, CDR2 FQNEAQ, per germline (reference sequence).